This entry lists 17 T cell receptor beta chains sequenced from one sample in a study of CD8 T cells in ankylosing spondylitis. Overall study findings and caveats: A TCR beta motif made of fewer than ten highly homologous variants seemed typical of ankylosing spondylitis blood.

The antigens for these receptors are not known. TCRdb reprocessed the 5' RACE reads with MiXCR, giving one entry per CDR3 protein. The table records roughly 670,000 distinct CDR3 sequences, 15% to 20% of them present only once. What was sequenced was blood, either unsorted or a sorted T cell fraction (not recorded which). All receptors come from a male donor with ankylosing spondylitis.

This rearrangement joins TRBV12-3 or TRBV12-4 to TRBJ2-1; 15 bases fit TRBD2. There are 13 residues in the CDR3. J lost 10 bases, V lost 6 bases, and 1 base had no gene match. CDR3 region: CASRGTSGGEQFF. The CDR3 DNA sequence: TGTGCCAGCAGGGGGACTAGCGGGGGGGAGCAGTTCTTC.

This chain joins TRBV27 and TRBJ2-2, with 7 bases identical to TRBD1. V shed 6 bases and J 5 bases; nucleotides not matched to a gene: 6. Germline V CDR1 and CDR2: MNHEY, SMNVEV (reference sequence). The CDR3 has 14 amino acids. For the CDR3, the DNA is TGTGCCAGCAGAAAGGGACAGATTACCGGGGAGCTGTTTTTT. Translation: CASRKGQITGELFF.

This clonotype was counted only a few times. The rearrangement joins TRBV19 to TRBJ1-2; D is possibly TRBD1 (5 bases). V gave up 10 bases and J gave up 4 bases, with 16 bases separating them. This CDR3 is built from 13 residues. Germline CDR1 reads LNHDA; CDR2 reads SQIVND (reference sequence). The CDR3 region has the DNA TGTGCCACCGTGAGGGGAGGATCCTATGGCTACACCTTC. Its protein product is CATVRGGSYGYTF.

This clonotype showed up many times. The junction and the germline gene differ at one end; a read error may be behind it. V usage is TRBV5-1 and J usage is TRBJ2-1; 11 bases are shared with TRBD2. The CDR3 totals 16 residues. The V gene's germline CDR1 is SGHRS and CDR2 YFSETQ. The CDR3 DNA is TGTGCCAGCAGCTTAGCGGGAGGGAGGTCCTACAATGAGCAGTTCTTC. Protein: CASSLAGGRSYNEQFF.

The table lists this clonotype with a few counts. J is TRBJ2-6 and V is TRBV5-1; the D gene is possibly TRBD2 (5 bases). The V gene lost 0 bases and the J gene lost 0 bases, with 10 bases spanning the gap. Germline CDR1 SGHRS, CDR2 YFSETQ. The length of the CDR3 is 17 residues. DNA for the CDR3: TGCGCCAGCAGCTTGGCGGATGGACTCTCTGGGGCCAACGTCCTGACTTTC. Translated: CASSLADGLSGANVLTF.

The chain joins TRBV12-3 or TRBV12-4 to TRBJ1-6, with a tentative D call TRBD1 (6 bases). V shed 6 bases and J shed 10 bases, with 16 bases lying between them. The CDR3 covers 14 residues. The CDR3: CASSLTGSGSPLHF. The DNA for the CDR3 is TGTGCCAGCAGCCTCACAGGGTCGGGGTCACCCCTCCACTTT.

This sequence joins TRBV11-2 and TRBJ2-5; 13 nucleotides align to TRBD2. The trim removed 3 bases at V and 4 bases at J, leaving 5 bases unmatched. The CDR3 has 16 amino acids. Germline V gene lookup returns CDR1 SGHAT and CDR2 FQNNGV. DNA of the CDR3: TGTGCCAGCAGCTTGACTAGCGGGGGGACAGCAGAGACCCAGTACTTC. Residues: CASSLTSGGTAETQYF.

This clonotype was seen more than once but under ten times. The chain carries TRBV12-3 or TRBV12-4 and TRBJ2-2, with 11 bases matching TRBD1. CDR3 length: 16 amino acids. With 6 bases clipped from V and 3 bases from J, the junction kept 6 bases outside the gene matches. The CDR3 DNA reads TGTGCCAGCAGAGGCGGACAGGGGGCTTACACCGGGGAGCTGTTTTTT. The encoded protein is CASRGGQGAYTGELFF.

The V gene is TRBV4-2, the J gene TRBJ2-7; 9 positions match TRBD1. Germline V gene data show CDR1 as LGHNA and CDR2 as YNFKEQ. The V and J ends lost 1 base and 4 bases, in that order; junction bases with no gene match: 8. CDR3 length equals 16 residues. This chain's CDR3 is CASSQGWGQGRYEQYF. The CDR3 nucleotides read TGTGCCAGCAGCCAAGGCTGGGGACAGGGACGGTACGAGCAGTACTTC.

This clonotype was detected a few times. The chain has TRBV27 and TRBJ1-5; D is ambiguous. Germline V lookup: CDR1 MNHEY, CDR2 SMNVEV (reference sequence). The CDR3 has 15 amino acids. V dropped 2 bases and J dropped 4 bases, with 12 bases sitting between them. CDR3 region: CASSLEAAGNQPQHF. The DNA for the CDR3 is TGTGCCAGCAGTTTAGAAGCGGCAGGAAATCAGCCCCAGCATTTT.

This clonotype was picked up a small number of times. V and J are TRBV7-2 and TRBJ1-4; D remains unclear. Germline V gene lookup returns CDR1 SGHTA and CDR2 FQGNSA. CDR3 size: 16 residues. V shed 0 bases and J shed 0 bases, with 8 bases lying between them. The CDR3 loop reads CASSLAYGATNEKLFF. The CDR3 DNA sequence: TGTGCCAGCAGCTTAGCGTACGGAGCAACTAATGAAAAACTGTTTTTT.

This chain uses TRBV12-3 or TRBV12-4 with TRBJ1-1; D is uncertain. The CDR3 extends over 12 amino acids. V lost 2 bases to trimming and J lost 5 bases, with 6 bases between them. Here the CDR3 DNA reads TGTGCCAGCAGTTTACTGTGGACTGAAGCTTTCTTT. This sequence encodes CASSLLWTEAFF.

This clonotype was seen a few times. This chain connects TRBV20-1 to TRBJ1-2, with D unresolved. V lost 6 bases, J lost 8 bases, and 19 bases lay in between. The germline CDR1 and CDR2 sequences are DFQATT and SNEGSKA (reference sequence). There are 13 residues in the CDR3. CDR3: CSAARTDAMGYTF. CDR3 coding DNA: TGCAGTGCAGCCCGGACGGACGCTATGGGCTACACCTTC.

As concerns this clonotype: This may be a read error: a much more frequent sequence differs by one nucleotide. This chain connects TRBV3-1 to TRBJ1-1; possibly TRBD1 for D (5 bases). This CDR3 has 13 residues. Germline-derived CDR1 and CDR2 are LGHDT and YNNKEL (reference sequence). Deletions cut 6 bases from V and 2 bases from J, with 10 bases between. This CDR3 is CASRPQGNTEAFF. The CDR3 coding sequence is TGTGCCAGCAGACCCCAGGGAAACACTGAAGCTTTCTTT.

The chain employs TRBV20-1 and TRBJ2-3, with 7 bases aligning to TRBD1. Germline CDR1 reads DFQATT; CDR2 reads SNEGSKA (reference sequence). This CDR3 region has 14 residues. The trim removed 2 bases at V and 3 bases at J, leaving 5 bases unmatched. The CDR3 region is CSARSLQGTDTQYF. CDR3 bases: TGCAGTGCTAGATCATTACAGGGGACAGATACGCAGTATTTT.

This chain links TRBV4-1 with TRBJ2-5, with no clear D. The CDR3 is made up of 13 amino acids. V lost 0 bases and J 12 bases, leaving 14 bases between the germline ends. Germline V lookup: CDR1 MGHRA, CDR2 YSYEKL. The CDR3, as DNA: TGCGCCAGCAGCCAAGAGTCTAGTTGGGCGAAGTACTTC. It codes for CASSQESSWAKYF.

There are a few counts of this clonotype. CDR3 region: CASSVSPSTSHEQFF. For the CDR3, the DNA is TGTGCCAGCAGCGTCTCCCCCTCAACGTCTCATGAGCAGTTCTTC. The chain joins TRBV9 to TRBJ2-1; D is undetermined. CDR1 SGDLS and CDR2 YYNGEE come from the germline V gene. The CDR3 runs 15 residues. V lost 2 bases, J lost 8 bases, and 17 bases lay in between.